This T cell receptor (beta chain) was captured in a study of blood T cells in healthy people across ages. Trimming shortened V by 6 bases and J by 3 bases, and 18 bases separated the two germline ends. Germline CDR1 reads MNHNS; CDR2 reads SASEGT. The CDR3 is 15 amino acids. Through a sample-barcoded 5' primer and a J-beta primer mix, a second PCR was run for roughly 7 to 12 cycles. TCRdb itself ran the 5' RACE reads through MiXCR, one entry per CDR3 protein. The sample records approximately 810,000 distinct CDR3 sequences, about 28% being singletons. Healthy Russian Caucasian donors spanned ages roughly 6 to 100 years.

This chain joins TRBV6-1 and TRBJ2-7; unclear D gene. Sequenced input: blood. This sequence originates from a woman of 80 years or more in good health. As DNA, the CDR3 is TGTGCCAGCAGCGCCCACTTCCTGGAAAGCTACGAGCAGTACTTC. Translation gives CASSAHFLESYEQYF.